The source of this TCR beta chain is a study of OX40 agonist ivuxolimab in advanced cancers. On the study more broadly: An anti-OX40 (CD134) antibody with agonistic activity, ivuxolimab, was administered to patients. All patients had ivuxolimab intravenously every 2 weeks at 0.01 to 10 mg/kg. Patients were 82.7% male with ages roughly 20 to 85, mean 60. Overall study results and limits: CD8+ T cells showed, on average, more clonal expansion than CD4+ cells.

This clone was seen at least ten times. Its antigen is currently unknown. This CDR3 spans 13 amino acids. Germline V lookup: CDR1 SGHRS, CDR2 YFSETQ. V shed 2 bases and J shed 8 bases, with 8 bases lying between them. Measured with immunoSEQ multiplex PCR; TCRdb has only the in-frame clones, and not every one. The top ten clones hold approximately 4.6% of a sample with tens of thousands of clones, about 85% of them seen once. The clonotype originates from an adult with an advanced solid tumor such as melanoma, head and neck, liver or kidney cancer. The sample in question was CD4+ or CD8+ T cells sorted from blood, obtained in a trial of the OX40 agonist ivuxolimab. The rearrangement uses TRBV5-1 and TRBJ1-6; D is uncertain. CDR3 protein: CASSFIVDSPLHF. The CDR3 DNA reads as TGCGCCAGCAGCTTTATTGTGGATTCACCCCTCCACTTT.